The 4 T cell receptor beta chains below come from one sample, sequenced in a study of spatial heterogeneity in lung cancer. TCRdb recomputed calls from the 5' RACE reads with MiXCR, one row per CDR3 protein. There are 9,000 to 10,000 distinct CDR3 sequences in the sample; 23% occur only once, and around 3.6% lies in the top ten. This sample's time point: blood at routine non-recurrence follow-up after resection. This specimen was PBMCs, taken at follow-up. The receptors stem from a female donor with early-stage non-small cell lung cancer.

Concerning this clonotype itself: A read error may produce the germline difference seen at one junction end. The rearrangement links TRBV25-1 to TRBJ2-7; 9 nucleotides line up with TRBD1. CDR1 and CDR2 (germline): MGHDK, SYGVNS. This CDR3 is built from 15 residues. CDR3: CVSRGGQGSSYEQYF. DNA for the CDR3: TGTGTCAGCAGGGGGGGACAGGGAAGCTCCTACGAGCAGTACTTC.

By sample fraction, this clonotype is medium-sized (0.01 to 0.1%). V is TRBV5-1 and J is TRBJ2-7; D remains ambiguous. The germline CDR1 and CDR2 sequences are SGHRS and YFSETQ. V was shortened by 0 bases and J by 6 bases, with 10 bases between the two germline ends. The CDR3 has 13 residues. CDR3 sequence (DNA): TGCGCCAGCAGCTTGGGAATAGAGACCGAGCAGTACTTC. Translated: CASSLGIETEQYF.

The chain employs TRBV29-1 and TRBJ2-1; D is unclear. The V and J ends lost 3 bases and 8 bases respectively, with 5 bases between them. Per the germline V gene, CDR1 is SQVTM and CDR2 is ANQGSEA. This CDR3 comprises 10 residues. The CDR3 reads CSVDTYEQFF. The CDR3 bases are TGCAGCGTTGATACATATGAGCAGTTCTTC.

CDR3 nucleotide sequence: TGTGCCAGCAGCACTCAGGCAGATACGCAGTATTTT. Translated, it gives CASSTQADTQYF. The V and J genes are TRBV27 and TRBJ2-3; D remains ambiguous. Germline V gene sequence: CDR1 MNHEY, CDR2 SMNVEV (reference sequence). CDR3 length equals 12 residues. Trimming pared 6 bases from V and 4 bases from J, leaving 8 bases between.